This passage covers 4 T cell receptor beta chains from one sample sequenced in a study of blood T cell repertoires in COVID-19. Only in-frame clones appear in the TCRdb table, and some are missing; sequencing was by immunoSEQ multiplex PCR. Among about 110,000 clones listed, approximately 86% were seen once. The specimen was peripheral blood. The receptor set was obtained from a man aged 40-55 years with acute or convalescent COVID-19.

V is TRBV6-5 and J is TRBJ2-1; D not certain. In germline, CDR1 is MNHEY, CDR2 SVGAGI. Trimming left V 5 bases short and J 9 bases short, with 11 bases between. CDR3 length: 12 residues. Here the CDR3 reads CASSPRGVEQFF. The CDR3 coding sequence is TGTGCCAGCAGTCCCCGCGGTGTTGAGCAGTTCTTC.

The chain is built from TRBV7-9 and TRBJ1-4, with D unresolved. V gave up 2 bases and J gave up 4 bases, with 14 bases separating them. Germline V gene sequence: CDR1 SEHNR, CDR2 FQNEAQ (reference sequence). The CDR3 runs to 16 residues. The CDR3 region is CASSLWAGELNEKLFF. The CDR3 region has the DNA TGTGCCAGCAGCTTATGGGCAGGCGAGCTTAATGAAAAACTGTTTTTT.

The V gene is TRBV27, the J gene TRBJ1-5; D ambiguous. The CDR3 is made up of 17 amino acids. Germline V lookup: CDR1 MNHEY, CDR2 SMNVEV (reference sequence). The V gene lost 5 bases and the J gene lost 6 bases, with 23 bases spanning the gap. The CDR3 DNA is TGTGCCAGCAGTGGTTCCCGGCCCCCAAAGCGCGGTCAGCCCCAGCATTTT. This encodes CASSGSRPPKRGQPQHF.

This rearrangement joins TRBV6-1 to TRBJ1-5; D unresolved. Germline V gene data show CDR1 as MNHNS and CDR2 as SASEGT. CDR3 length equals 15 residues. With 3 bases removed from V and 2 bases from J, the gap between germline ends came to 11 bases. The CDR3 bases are TGTGCCAGCAGTGAGCGTGGTAGTGGCAATCAGCCCCAGCATTTT. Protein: CASSERGSGNQPQHF.